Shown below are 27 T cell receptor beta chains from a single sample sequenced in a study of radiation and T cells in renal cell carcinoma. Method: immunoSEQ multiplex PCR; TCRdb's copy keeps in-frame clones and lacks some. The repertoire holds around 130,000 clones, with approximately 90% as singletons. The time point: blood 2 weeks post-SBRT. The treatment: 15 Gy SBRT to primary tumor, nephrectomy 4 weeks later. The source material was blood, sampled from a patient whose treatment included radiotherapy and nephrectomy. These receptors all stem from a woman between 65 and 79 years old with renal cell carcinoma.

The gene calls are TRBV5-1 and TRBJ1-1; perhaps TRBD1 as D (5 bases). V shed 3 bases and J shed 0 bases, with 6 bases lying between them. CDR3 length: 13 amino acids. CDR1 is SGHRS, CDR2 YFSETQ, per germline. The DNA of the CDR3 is TGCGCCAGCAGCTCGGGACTGAACACTGAAGCTTTCTTT. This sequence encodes CASSSGLNTEAFF.

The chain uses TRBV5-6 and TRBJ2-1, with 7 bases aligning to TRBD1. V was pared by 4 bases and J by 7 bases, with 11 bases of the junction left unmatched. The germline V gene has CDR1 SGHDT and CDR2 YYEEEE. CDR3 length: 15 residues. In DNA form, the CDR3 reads TGTGCCAGCAGCCCGAGGGACAGACCATCGAATGAGCAGTTCTTC. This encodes CASSPRDRPSNEQFF.

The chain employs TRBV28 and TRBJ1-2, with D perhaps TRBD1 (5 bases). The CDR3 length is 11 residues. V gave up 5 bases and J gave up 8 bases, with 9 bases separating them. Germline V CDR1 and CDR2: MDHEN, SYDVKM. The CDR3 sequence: CASSPRVGYTF. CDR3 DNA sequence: TGTGCCAGCAGTCCCAGGGTCGGCTACACCTTC.

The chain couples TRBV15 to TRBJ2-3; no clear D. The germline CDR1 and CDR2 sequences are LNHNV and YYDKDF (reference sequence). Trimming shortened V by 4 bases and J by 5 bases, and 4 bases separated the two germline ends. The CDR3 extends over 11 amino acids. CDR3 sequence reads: CATSIEDTQYF. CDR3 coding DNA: TGTGCCACCAGCATTGAAGATACGCAGTATTTT.

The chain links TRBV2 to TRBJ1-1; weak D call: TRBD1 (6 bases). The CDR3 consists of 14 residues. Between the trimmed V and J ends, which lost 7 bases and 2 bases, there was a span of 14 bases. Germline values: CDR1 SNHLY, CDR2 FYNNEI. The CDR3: CASTRQVFNTEAFF. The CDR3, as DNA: TGTGCCAGCACAAGACAGGTTTTTAACACTGAAGCTTTCTTT.

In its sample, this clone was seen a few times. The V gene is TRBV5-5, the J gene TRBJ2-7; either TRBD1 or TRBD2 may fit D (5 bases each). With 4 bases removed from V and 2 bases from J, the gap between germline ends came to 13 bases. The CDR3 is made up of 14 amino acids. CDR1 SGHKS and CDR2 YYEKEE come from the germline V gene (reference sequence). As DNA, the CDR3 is TGTGCCAGCAGCGGGGGACCGCATGCCTACGAGCAGTACTTC. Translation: CASSGGPHAYEQYF.

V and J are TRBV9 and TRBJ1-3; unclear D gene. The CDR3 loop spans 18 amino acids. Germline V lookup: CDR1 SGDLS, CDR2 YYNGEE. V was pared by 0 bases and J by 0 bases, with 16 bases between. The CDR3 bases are TGTGCCAGCAGCGTAGGGGGTTCTATGGGCGTCTCTGGAAACACCATATATTTT. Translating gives CASSVGGSMGVSGNTIYF.

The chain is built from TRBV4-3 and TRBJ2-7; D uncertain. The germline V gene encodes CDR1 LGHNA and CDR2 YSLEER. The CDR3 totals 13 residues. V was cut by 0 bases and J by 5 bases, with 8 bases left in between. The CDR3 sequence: CASSQDILNEQYF. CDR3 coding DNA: TGCGCCAGCAGCCAAGATATCTTGAACGAGCAGTACTTC.

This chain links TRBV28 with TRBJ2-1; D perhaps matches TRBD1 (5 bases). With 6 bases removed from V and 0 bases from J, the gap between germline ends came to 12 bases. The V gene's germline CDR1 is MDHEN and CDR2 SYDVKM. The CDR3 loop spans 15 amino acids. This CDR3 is CASRRQSSSYNEQFF. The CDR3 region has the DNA TGTGCCAGCAGAAGACAGTCAAGCTCCTACAATGAGCAGTTCTTC. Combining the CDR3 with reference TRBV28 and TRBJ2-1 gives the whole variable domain DVKVTQSSRYLVKRTGEKVFLECVQDMDHENMFWYRQDPGLGLRLIYFSYDVKMKEKGDIPEGYSVSREKKERFSLILESASTNQTSMYLCASRRQSSSYNEQFFGPGTRLTVL.

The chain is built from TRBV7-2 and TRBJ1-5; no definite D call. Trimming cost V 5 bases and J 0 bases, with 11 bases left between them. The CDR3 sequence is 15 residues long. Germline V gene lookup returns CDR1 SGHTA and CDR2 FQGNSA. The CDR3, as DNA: TGTGCCAGCAGCCTATGGGCGGGTAGCAATCAGCCCCAGCATTTT. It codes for CASSLWAGSNQPQHF.

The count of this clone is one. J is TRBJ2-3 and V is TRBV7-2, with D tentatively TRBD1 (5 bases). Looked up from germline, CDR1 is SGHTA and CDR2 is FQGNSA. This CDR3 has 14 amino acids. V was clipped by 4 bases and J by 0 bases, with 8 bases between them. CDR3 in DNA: TGTGCCAGCAGCTCAGGGTTAAGCACAGATACGCAGTATTTT. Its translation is CASSSGLSTDTQYF.

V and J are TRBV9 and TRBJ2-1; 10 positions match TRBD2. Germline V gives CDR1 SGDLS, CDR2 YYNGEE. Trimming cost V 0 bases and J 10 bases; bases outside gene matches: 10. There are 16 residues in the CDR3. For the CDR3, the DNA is TGTGCCAGCAGCGTAGATCCCCAGCGGGGGGGCGGAGAGCAGTTCTTC. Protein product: CASSVDPQRGGGEQFF.

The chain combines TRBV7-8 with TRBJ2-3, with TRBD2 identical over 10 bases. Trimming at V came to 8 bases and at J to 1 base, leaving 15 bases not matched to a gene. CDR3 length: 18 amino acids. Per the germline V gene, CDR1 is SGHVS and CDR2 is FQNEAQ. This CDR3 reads CASGPLVSGGLGTDTQYF. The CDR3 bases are TGTGCCAGCGGTCCGCTGGTTAGCGGGGGGCTTGGCACAGATACGCAGTATTTT.

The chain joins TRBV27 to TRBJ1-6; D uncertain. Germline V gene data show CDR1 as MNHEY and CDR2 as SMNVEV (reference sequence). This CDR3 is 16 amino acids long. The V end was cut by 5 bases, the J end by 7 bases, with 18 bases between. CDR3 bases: TGTGCCAGCAGTAAAGCCCGGTCGAAGGGCAATTCACCCCTCCACTTT. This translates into CASSKARSKGNSPLHF.

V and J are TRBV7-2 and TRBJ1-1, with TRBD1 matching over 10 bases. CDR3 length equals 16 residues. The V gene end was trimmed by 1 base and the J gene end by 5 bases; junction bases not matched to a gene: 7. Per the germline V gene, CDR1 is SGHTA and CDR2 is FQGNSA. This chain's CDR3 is CASSLGIRTGGTEAFF. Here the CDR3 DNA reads TGTGCCAGCAGCTTAGGGATACGGACAGGGGGTACTGAAGCTTTCTTT.

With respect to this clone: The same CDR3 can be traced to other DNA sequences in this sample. CDR3 DNA: TGTGCCAGTAGTCTTCCACAGGGGGCGAACACCGGGGAGCTGTTTTTT. This translates into CASSLPQGANTGELFF. This chain links TRBV19 with TRBJ2-2; 8 bases align to TRBD1. This CDR3 contains 16 residues. Unmatched junction bases numbered 5, after V lost 5 bases and J lost 0 bases. CDR1 and CDR2 from the germline V gene are LNHDA and SQIVND (reference sequence). Variable domain in full (rest from reference TRBV19 and TRBJ2-2): DGGITQSPKYLFRKEGQNVTLSCEQNLNHDAMYWYRQDPGQGLRLIYYSQIVNDFQKGDIAEGYSVSREKKESFPLTVTSAQKNPTAFYLCASSLPQGANTGELFFGEGSRLTVL.

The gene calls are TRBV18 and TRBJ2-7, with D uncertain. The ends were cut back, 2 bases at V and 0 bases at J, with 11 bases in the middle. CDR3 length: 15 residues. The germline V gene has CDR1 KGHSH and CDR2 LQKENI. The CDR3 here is CASSPTPTTSYEQYF. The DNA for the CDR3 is TGTGCCAGCTCACCAACACCTACGACCTCCTACGAGCAGTACTTC.

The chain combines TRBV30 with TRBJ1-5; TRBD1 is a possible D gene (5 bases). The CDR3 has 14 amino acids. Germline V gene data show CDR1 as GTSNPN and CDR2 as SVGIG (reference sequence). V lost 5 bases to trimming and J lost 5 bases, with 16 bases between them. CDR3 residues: CAWGGDRQYQPQHF. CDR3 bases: TGTGCCTGGGGCGGGGACCGTCAATATCAGCCCCAGCATTTT.

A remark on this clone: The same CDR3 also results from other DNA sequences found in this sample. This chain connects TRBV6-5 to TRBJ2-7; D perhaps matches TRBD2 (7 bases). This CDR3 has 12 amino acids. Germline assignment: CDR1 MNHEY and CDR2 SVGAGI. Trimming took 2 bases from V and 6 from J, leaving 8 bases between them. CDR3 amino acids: CASSYRGGEQYF. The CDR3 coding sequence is TGTGCCAGCAGTTACAGGGGGGGCGAGCAGTACTTC.

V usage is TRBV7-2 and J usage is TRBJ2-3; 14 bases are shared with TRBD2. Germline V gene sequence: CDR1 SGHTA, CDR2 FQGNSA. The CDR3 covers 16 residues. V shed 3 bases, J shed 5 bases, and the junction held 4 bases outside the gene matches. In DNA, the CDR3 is TGTGCCAGCAGCTTGACTAGCGGGGGGGTAGGAGATACGCAGTATTTT. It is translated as CASSLTSGGVGDTQYF. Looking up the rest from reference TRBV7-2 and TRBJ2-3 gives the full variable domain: GAGVSQSPSNKVTEKGKDVELRCDPISGHTALYWYRQSLGQGLEFLIYFQGNSAPDKSGLPSDRFSAERTGGSVSTLTIQRTQQEDSAVYLCASSLTSGGVGDTQYFGPGTRLTVL.

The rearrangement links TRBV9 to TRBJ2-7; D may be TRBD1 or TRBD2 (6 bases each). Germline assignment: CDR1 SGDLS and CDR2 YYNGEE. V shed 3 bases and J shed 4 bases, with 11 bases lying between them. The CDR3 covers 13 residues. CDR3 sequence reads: CASSGGASYEQYF. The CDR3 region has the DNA TGTGCCAGCAGCGGGGGGGCCTCTTACGAGCAGTACTTC.

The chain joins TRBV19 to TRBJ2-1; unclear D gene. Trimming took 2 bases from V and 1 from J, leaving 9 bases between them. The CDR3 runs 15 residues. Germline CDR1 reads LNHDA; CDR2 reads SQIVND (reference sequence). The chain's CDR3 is CASSITLRSYNEQFF. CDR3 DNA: TGTGCCAGTAGTATAACCCTCCGATCCTACAATGAGCAGTTCTTC.

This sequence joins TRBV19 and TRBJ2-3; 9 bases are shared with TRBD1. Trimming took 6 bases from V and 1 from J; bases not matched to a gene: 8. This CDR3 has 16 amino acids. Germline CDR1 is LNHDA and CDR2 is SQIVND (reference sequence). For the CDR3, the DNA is TGTGCCAGTAGGACGACAGGGGGGTGGGGCACAGATACGCAGTATTTT. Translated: CASRTTGGWGTDTQYF.

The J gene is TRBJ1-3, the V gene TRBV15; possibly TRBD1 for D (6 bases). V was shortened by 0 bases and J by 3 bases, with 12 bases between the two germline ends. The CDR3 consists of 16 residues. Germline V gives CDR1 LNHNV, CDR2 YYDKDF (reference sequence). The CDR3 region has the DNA TGTGCCACCAGCAGAGATCTTTCCAGGGGTGGAAACACCATATATTTT. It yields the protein CATSRDLSRGGNTIYF. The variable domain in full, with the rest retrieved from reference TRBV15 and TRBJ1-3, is DAMVIQNPRYQVTQFGKPVTLSCSQTLNHNVMYWYQQKSSQAPKLLFHYYDKDFNNEADTPDNFQSRRPNTSFCFLDIRSPGLGDTAMYLCATSRDLSRGGNTIYFGEGSWLTVV.

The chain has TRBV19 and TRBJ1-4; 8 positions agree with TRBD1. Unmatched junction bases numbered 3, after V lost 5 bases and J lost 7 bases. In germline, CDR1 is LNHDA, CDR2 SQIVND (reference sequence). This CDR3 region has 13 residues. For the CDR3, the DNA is TGTGCCAGTAGTTCGGGGACAGGTGAAAAACTGTTTTTT. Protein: CASSSGTGEKLFF.

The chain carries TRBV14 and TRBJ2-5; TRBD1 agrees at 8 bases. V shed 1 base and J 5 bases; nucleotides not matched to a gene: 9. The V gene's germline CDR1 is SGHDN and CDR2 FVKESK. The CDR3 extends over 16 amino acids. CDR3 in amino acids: CASSQVGRGLEETQYF. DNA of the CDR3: TGTGCCAGCAGCCAAGTGGGCAGGGGGCTCGAGGAGACCCAGTACTTC.

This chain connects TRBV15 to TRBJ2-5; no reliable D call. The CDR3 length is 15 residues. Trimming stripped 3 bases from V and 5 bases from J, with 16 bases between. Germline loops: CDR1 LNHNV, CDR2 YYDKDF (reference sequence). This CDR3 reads CATSSRGAGRETQYF. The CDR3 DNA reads TGTGCCACCAGCAGCCGAGGTGCCGGGCGGGAGACCCAGTACTTC.